This T cell receptor (beta chain) was sequenced for a study of T cells after yellow fever vaccination. This clonotype has at least ten counts. Its specificity is unknown. The V gene lost 6 bases and the J gene lost 6 bases, with 20 bases spanning the gap. CDR1 and CDR2 (germline): SGHKS, YYEKEE (reference sequence). The CDR3 sequence is 15 residues long. General observations from the study: Weaker overall, the secondary response nonetheless peaked faster (day 5 versus 15).

Making TCR cDNA involved 5'RACE template switching, which added UMIs and a universal primer site. TCRdb re-analysed the 5' RACE reads in MiXCR, keeping a single row per CDR3 protein. Among 200,000 to 250,000 distinct CDR3 sequences, about 3% were seen once, and the ten largest hold about 3%. The chain uses TRBV5-5 and TRBJ2-3; possible D gene TRBD1, 6 bases. This sequence originates from a man in his late teens or twenties who received the YFV17D yellow fever vaccine. Sequenced material: CD4+ T cells sorted from PBMCs, taken 10 days after the yellow fever booster vaccination. CDR3 protein: CASNKPGHGGDTQYF. In nucleotides, the CDR3 is TGTGCCAGCAACAAACCGGGACACGGTGGGGATACGCAGTATTTT.